This TCR beta chain originates from a study of cytomegalovirus exposure and HLA in healthy donors. CDR3 length equals 18 residues. V was clipped by 6 bases and J by 0 bases, with 20 bases between them. Per the germline V gene, CDR1 is SGHAT and CDR2 is FQDESV (reference sequence). The repertoire was sequenced with immunoSEQ multiplex PCR; TCRdb's copy has only in-frame clones and lacks some. The table records some 240,000 clones, around 87% of them present only once. The receptor was isolated from a young woman in good health and CMV-seropositive. The chain couples TRBV11-1 to TRBJ2-2, with D maybe TRBD2 (5 bases). The source material was PBMCs. The CDR3 coding sequence is TGTGCCAGCAGACACACCACCCTCAGCGGAACGAACACCGGGGAGCTGTTTTTT. Its translation is CASRHTTLSGTNTGELFF.